The present T cell receptor (beta chain) was sequenced within a study of CD8+CD57+ T cells in acquired aplastic anemia. Broader study findings: Twenty-nine CD8+ CDR3 sequences were shared between patients and controls. Between the patient and control groups, CD8+ Simpson's diversity did not differ significantly.

This clonotype was seen at least ten times. Its antigen is unknown. It was patients with CD8+CD57+ cell expansion by flow cytometry who were chosen for sequencing. Every patient presented with severe acquired aplastic anemia. TCR beta VDJ and CDR3 were profiled, and genomic DNA was the template. TCRdb reanalysed the reads using MiXCR and keeps one entry per CDR3 protein. The sample consists of approximately 190,000 distinct CDR3 sequences, roughly half of them appearing once. This CDR3 has 15 residues. Germline loops: CDR1 KGHDR, CDR2 SFDVKD. Deletions cut 3 bases from V and 8 bases from J, with 16 bases between.

The sequenced material came from sorted CD4+, CD8+, or CD8+CD57+ T cells (not recorded which) from PBMCs. The chain carries TRBV24-1 and TRBJ2-1; D perhaps matches TRBD1 (7 bases). The clonotype was recovered from a human donor with aplastic anemia. CDR3 bases: TGTGCCACCAGTGATCGGTCAGGGGGAGGATATGAGCAGTTCTTC. This translates into CATSDRSGGGYEQFF.